The clone carrying this T cell receptor (beta chain) has ten or more counts. Its target is unknown. This entry comes from a study of regulatory T cells in long-lasting Graves disease. Arm-PCR of CDR3 regions and iRepertoire HTBI primers were used to build TCR beta libraries. TCRdb re-called the multiplex PCR reads through MiXCR, storing one row per CDR3 protein. There are a few hundred thousand distinct CDR3 sequences in the sample; over 14% occur only once, and roughly 8% lies in the top ten. As for time point: newly diagnosed GD, antithyroid drugs for less than 3 months. Following extraction of RNA from PBMCs, that RNA was used to make the TCR library. Patients with Graves' disease were diagnosed by American Thyroid Association guidelines. Points from the study as a whole: Accuracy could have been hurt by small sample size.

Germline V gene lookup returns CDR1 SNHLY and CDR2 FYNNEI. CDR3 length equals 13 residues. The germline V and J ends were trimmed by 2 bases and 4 bases, with 8 bases remaining between them. The same specimen was also included in a second study, on T cells in Graves' hyperthyroidism and ophthalmopathy. As reported in that work: Diagnostic assessment was based on clinical symptoms, serum thyroxine and TRAb, thyroid ultrasound and orbital computed tomography. In the first-round RT-PCR of the TCR CDR3, the HTBI primer set was used.

The clonotype comes from a woman aged 40-49 years with Graves disease. This material consisted of peripheral blood mononuclear cells (PBMCs), taken at new diagnosis, from a patient treated with antithyroid drugs. This sequence joins TRBV2 and TRBJ1-1; the D is unclear. CDR3 residues: CASSEFPGTEAFF. The CDR3 coding sequence is TGTGCCAGCAGTGAATTTCCCGGCACTGAAGCTTTCTTT. The full variable domain, in which reference TRBV2 and TRBJ1-1 provide the parts outside the CDR3, is EPEVTQTPSHQVTQMGQEVILRCVPISNHLYFYWYRQILGQKVEFLVSFYNNEISEKSEIFDDQFSVERPDGSNFTLKIRSTKLEDSAMYFCASSEFPGTEAFFGQGTRLTVV.